These T cell receptor beta chains were read from a single sample in a study of CD4 T cells in relation to SARS-CoV-2 and coronaviruses. Repertoires were generated with immunoSEQ multiplex PCR, while TCRdb's copy carries only in-frame clones and drops some. The sample consists of around 35,000 clones, 82% of them appearing once. For these TCRs, the target antigens are not known. The sequenced material came from naive CD4+ T cells from PBMCs, cultured in vitro. The receptor set was obtained from an adult with COVID-19. The CDR3 runs from the conserved cysteine through the conserved F or W. A D gene is named only where the DNA matches it firmly. Expanded clones get a size class; other rows say once, few or many, or leave the size out.

TRBJ1-1	.	TRBV10-3	few	CAIGTGGTEAFF	TGTGCCATCGGTACGGGGGGAACTGAAGCTTTCTTT
TRBJ1-3	.	TRBV18	.	CASSPRTSPGNTIYF	TGTGCCAGCTCACCCCGGACCTCACCTGGAAACACCATATATTTT
TRBJ2-3	.	TRBV19	once	CASSWAQDTQYF	TGTGCCAGTAGTTGGGCCCAAGATACGCAGTATTTT
TRBJ2-3	TRBD2	TRBV5-4	.	CASSFTSGTSTDTQYF	TGTGCCAGCAGCTTTACTAGCGGGACCAGCACAGATACGCAGTATTTT
TRBJ1-5	TRBD1	TRBV7-8	.	CASSSNRTGFHQPQHF	TGTGCCAGCAGCTCCAACCGGACAGGGTTCCATCAGCCCCAGCATTTT
TRBJ1-5	.	TRBV4-1	.	CASSQDLRAPQPQHF	TGCGCCAGCAGCCAAGATCTCAGGGCTCCTCAGCCCCAGCATTTT
TRBJ1-5	.	TRBV28	few	CASSFGGSGNQPQHF	TGTGCCAGCAGTTTCGGGGGGTCGGGCAATCAGCCCCAGCATTTT
TRBJ2-4	.	TRBV7-8	.	CASSLRVKNIQYF	TGTGCCAGCAGCTTACGTGTCAAAAACATTCAGTACTTC
TRBJ2-1	.	TRBV9	once	CASSVVSAGDEQFF	TGTGCCAGCAGCGTAGTGTCGGCTGGCGATGAGCAGTTCTTC
TRBJ2-6	TRBD2	TRBV5-1	once	CASSLQGGRGSGANVLTF	TGCGCCAGCAGCTTGCAGGGCGGGAGAGGTTCTGGGGCCAACGTCCTGACTTTC
TRBJ2-7	.	TRBV4-3	.	CASSQNSPYEQYF	TGCGCCAGCAGCCAAAACAGTCCTTACGAGCAGTACTTC
TRBJ2-1	.	TRBV6-5	few	CASSRRTEEQFF	TGTGCCAGCAGCCGCCGGACGGAAGAGCAGTTCTTC
TRBJ2-5	TRBD2	TRBV2	once	CASKRVRSGGLETQYF	TGTGCCAGCAAGAGGGTCCGGTCGGGAGGGCTAGAGACCCAGTACTTC
TRBJ2-2	TRBD2	TRBV7-6	.	CASSPGLAGASGELFF	TGTGCCAGCAGCCCGGGACTAGCGGGAGCTAGCGGGGAGCTGTTTTTT
TRBJ1-4	.	TRBV6-6	.	CASMQGTNEKLFF	TGTGCCAGCATGCAGGGAACTAATGAAAAACTGTTTTTT
TRBJ2-7	.	TRBV4-1	.	CASSQESVLVAVYEQYF	TGCGCCAGCAGCCAAGAGTCGGTCCTGGTAGCGGTTTACGAGCAGTACTTC
TRBJ2-2	.	TRBV7-9	once	CASSLPRGGANTGELFF	TGTGCCAGCAGCTTACCTAGAGGAGGGGCGAACACCGGGGAGCTGTTTTTT
TRBJ2-3	.	TRBV7-9	few	CASSFNTDTQYF	TGTGCCAGCAGCTTCAACACAGATACGCAGTATTTT
TRBJ2-7	TRBD1	TRBV6-5	once	CATRTGSPYEQYF	TGTGCCACCAGGACAGGGTCTCCCTACGAGCAGTACTTC
TRBJ1-1	.	TRBV30	.	CAWGQGGNTEAFF	TGTGCCTGGGGCCAAGGAGGAAACACTGAAGCTTTCTTT
TRBJ1-6	TRBD1	TRBV6-2/TRBV6-3	.	CASSYRGQGFSPLHF	TGTGCCAGCAGTTACCGGGGACAGGGATTTTCACCCCTCCACTTT
TRBJ2-3	TRBD1	TRBV7-9	.	CASSLERYRGDTQYF	TGTGCCAGCAGCTTAGAGAGATACAGGGGAGATACGCAGTATTTT
TRBJ2-5	.	TRBV6-2/TRBV6-3	.	CASSPPGRAIETQYF	TGTGCCAGCAGTCCGCCGGGACGGGCAATCGAGACCCAGTACTTC
TRBJ2-1	TRBD2	TRBV2	.	CASSGTSLDNEQFF	TGTGCCAGCAGTGGGACTAGTTTAGACAATGAGCAGTTCTTC
TRBJ1-2	.	TRBV25-1	.	CASSDVSGHGYTF	TGTGCCAGCAGTGATGTCTCAGGGCATGGCTACACCTTC
TRBJ2-3	.	TRBV28	.	CASGRRDGATQYF	TGTGCCAGCGGCCGACGAGACGGTGCAACGCAGTATTTT
TRBJ2-2	TRBD2	TRBV5-6	.	CASSVTSGRVNTGELFF	TGTGCCAGCAGCGTGACTAGCGGGAGGGTGAACACCGGGGAGCTGTTTTTT
TRBJ1-6	.	TRBV6-6	few	CASCKDSSYNSPLHF	TGTGCCAGCTGCAAGGATAGCTCCTATAATTCACCCCTCCACTTT
TRBJ2-5	TRBD1	TRBV29-1	.	CSVEPWDRGQKTQYF	TGCAGCGTTGAGCCCTGGGACAGGGGGCAAAAGACCCAGTACTTC
TRBJ2-3	TRBD2	TRBV27	.	CASSSASGSLILTDTQYF	TGTGCCAGCAGCTCGGCCAGCGGGAGTTTAATATTGACAGATACGCAGTATTTT
TRBJ1-5	.	TRBV19	.	CASSIGGGGNQPQHF	TGTGCCAGTAGTATCGGGGGAGGGGGCAATCAGCCCCAGCATTTT
TRBJ1-5	TRBD1	TRBV5-5	.	CASSRDRGNQPQHF	TGTGCCAGCAGCAGGGACAGGGGTAATCAGCCCCAGCATTTT
TRBJ2-5	TRBD2	TRBV11-2	once	CASRRTGTSETQYF	TGTGCCAGCAGACGAACCGGGACTAGTGAGACCCAGTACTTC
TRBJ1-1	.	TRBV5-1	once	CASSFGEEAFF	TGCGCCAGCAGCTTTGGAGAGGAAGCTTTCTTT
TRBJ2-2	.	TRBV27	.	CASRPQIRTVNTGELFF	TGTGCCAGCAGACCCCAAATCCGGACGGTGAACACCGGGGAGCTGTTTTTT
TRBJ2-5	TRBD2	TRBV4-1	.	CASSPRGLAAETQYF	TGCGCCAGCAGCCCTCGGGGACTAGCAGCCGAGACCCAGTACTTC
TRBJ2-5	TRBD2	TRBV7-2	.	CASSTLLAGGQETQYF	TGTGCCAGCAGCACTCTACTAGCGGGAGGTCAAGAGACCCAGTACTTC
TRBJ1-2	TRBD1	TRBV27	.	CASSSRQGTNYGYTF	TGTGCCAGCAGCTCAAGACAGGGGACTAACTATGGCTACACCTTC
TRBJ1-6	.	TRBV30	.	CAWKGTNNSPLHF	TGTGCCTGGAAAGGGACAAACAATTCACCCCTCCACTTT
TRBJ2-3	.	TRBV6-1	.	CASSEAHPLPSSTDTQYF	TGTGCCAGCAGTGAAGCGCATCCTCTACCCTCAAGCACAGATACGCAGTATTTT
TRBJ2-3	TRBD2	TRBV7-3	.	CASSLNGLGTDTQYF	TGTGCCAGCAGCTTAAATGGACTAGGGACAGATACGCAGTATTTT
TRBJ2-7	TRBD2	TRBV9	.	CASSVGTTPAYEQYF	TGTGCCAGCAGCGTCGGGACTACGCCTGCCTACGAGCAGTACTTC
TRBJ1-1	.	TRBV6-2/TRBV6-3	.	CASSYTSNTEAFF	TGTGCCAGCAGTTACACGTCGAACACTGAAGCTTTCTTT
TRBJ1-5	.	TRBV6-2/TRBV6-3	.	CASSYVGLNQPQHF	TGTGCCAGCAGTTACGTGGGCCTTAATCAGCCCCAGCATTTT
TRBJ2-7	TRBD2	TRBV2	.	CASSVTSEAYEQYF	TGTGCCAGCAGTGTGACTAGCGAGGCCTACGAGCAGTACTTC
TRBJ2-1	.	TRBV6-4	.	CASSASESNEQFF	TGTGCCAGCAGTGCTAGCGAGAGCAATGAGCAGTTCTTC
TRBJ2-7	TRBD2	TRBV9	.	CASSVGSGSYEQYF	TGTGCCAGCAGCGTAGGAAGCGGGAGCTACGAGCAGTACTTC
TRBJ2-1	.	TRBV3-1/TRBV3-2	.	CASSQRMLGDEQFF	TGTGCCAGCAGCCAAAGGATGCTGGGGGATGAGCAGTTCTTC
TRBJ2-7	TRBD1	TRBV24-1	.	CATSDPRQGSYEQYF	TGTGCCACCAGTGACCCACGACAGGGTTCCTACGAGCAGTACTTC
TRBJ1-1	.	TRBV7-9	.	CASSFLQNTEAFF	TGTGCCAGCAGCTTTTTACAGAACACTGAAGCTTTCTTT
TRBJ2-1	.	TRBV18	.	CASSLQPSYYNEQFF	TGTGCCAGCTCCCTACAGCCTTCTTACTACAATGAGCAGTTCTTC
TRBJ2-3	TRBD2	TRBV15	.	CATSNQILAGGPTDTQYF	TGTGCCACCAGCAACCAGATCCTAGCGGGAGGGCCAACAGATACGCAGTATTTT
TRBJ2-3	TRBD2	TRBV7-2	.	CASSLPSRGRFISTDTQYF	TGTGCCAGCAGCCTTCCCTCCCGCGGGAGGTTTATTAGCACAGATACGCAGTATTTT
TRBJ2-1	TRBD2	TRBV6-6	.	CASMSSGRIAYNEQFF	TGTGCCAGCATGTCTAGCGGGAGGATCGCCTACAATGAGCAGTTCTTC
TRBJ2-7	TRBD2	TRBV4-2	.	CASSLMGTTGYEQYF	TGTGCCAGCAGCCTTATGGGGACTACGGGCTACGAGCAGTACTTC
TRBJ2-1	TRBD2	TRBV2	once	CASSDALAGDDEQFF	TGTGCCAGCAGTGATGCGCTAGCGGGAGACGATGAGCAGTTCTTC
TRBJ2-1	TRBD2	TRBV19	.	CASSSGGYEQFF	TGTGCCAGTAGTAGCGGGGGATATGAGCAGTTCTTC